One sample yielded the 26 T cell receptor beta chains listed below, sequenced in a study of blood T cell repertoires in COVID-19. Generated by immunoSEQ multiplex PCR, the TCRdb table keeps only in-frame clones and is missing some. The sample lists 15,000 to 20,000 clones, around nine tenths seen once, with roughly 5.5% in the top ten. The sequenced sample consisted of peripheral blood. All receptors come from a human donor in a cohort sampled during active COVID-19.

The rearrangement links TRBV19 to TRBJ2-1; 9 bases agree with TRBD2. Trimming removed 1 base from V and 8 bases from J; junction bases left unmatched: 6. CDR1 is LNHDA, CDR2 SQIVND, per germline (reference sequence). The CDR3 is 15 amino acids. CDR3 DNA sequence: TGTGCCAGTAGTATAGCAGCGGGAGGAGGCCATGAGCAGTTCTTC. Protein: CASSIAAGGGHEQFF.

The chain recombines TRBV5-6 with TRBJ2-7, with 8 positions matching TRBD2. This CDR3 is 16 amino acids long. The trim removed 4 bases at V and 4 bases at J, leaving 13 bases unmatched. CDR1 and CDR2 (germline): SGHDT, YYEEEE. CDR3: CASSRGVSGMIYEQYF. In DNA, the CDR3 is TGTGCCAGCAGCCGTGGTGTTAGCGGGATGATTTACGAGCAGTACTTC.

Concerning this clone itself: Other DNA sequences in the sample encode the same CDR3. The rearrangement joins TRBV13 to TRBJ2-7; D gene ambiguous. CDR3 length: 14 residues. The germline V gene has CDR1 PRHDT and CDR2 FYEKMQ (reference sequence). Trimming took 0 bases from V and 0 from J, leaving 6 bases between them. CDR3 DNA sequence: TGTGCCAGCAGCTTAGGCGGTTACTCCTACGAGCAGTACTTC. Protein product: CASSLGGYSYEQYF.

The table lists this clone with a count of one. This chain uses TRBV28 with TRBJ1-2; 7 nucleotides match TRBD1. This CDR3 region has 13 residues. J was trimmed by 7 bases and V by 7 bases; bases with no gene match: 9. Germline V gene data show CDR1 as MDHEN and CDR2 as SYDVKM. The CDR3 nucleotides read TGTGCCAGCAAACTGACAGGGCGGGGTGGCTACACCTTC. This codes for CASKLTGRGGYTF.

The chain is built from TRBV11-2 and TRBJ2-1; the D is unclear. The CDR3 spans 15 residues. Germline V CDR1 and CDR2: SGHAT, FQNNGV. Trimming pared 1 base from V and 0 bases from J, leaving 7 bases between. The CDR3 sequence: CASSLAESSYNEQFF. The DNA of the CDR3 is TGTGCCAGCAGCTTAGCGGAGAGCTCCTACAATGAGCAGTTCTTC.

The chain links TRBV11-3 to TRBJ2-3; the D gene is possibly TRBD2 (5 bases). The CDR3 is made up of 13 amino acids. Germline V CDR1 and CDR2: SGHNT, YENEEA. Trimming took off 6 bases at V and 9 bases at J, with 16 bases between the two ends. The CDR3 DNA reads as TGTGCCAGCAGTCCAACGGGAAAGGACACGCAGTATTTT. Translated: CASSPTGKDTQYF.

This sequence joins TRBV30 and TRBJ1-2; D is perhaps TRBD1 (5 bases). CDR3 length: 13 amino acids. Trimming shortened V by 5 bases and J by 8 bases, and 18 bases separated the two germline ends. From germline, CDR1 is GTSNPN and CDR2 SVGIG (reference sequence). The CDR3 spells CAWAPGLLSGYTF. The DNA of the CDR3 is TGTGCCTGGGCCCCGGGACTCCTATCGGGCTACACCTTC.

This clone is labeled as medium-sized. The gene calls are TRBV27 and TRBJ2-5, with 13 bases that match TRBD2. V gave up 8 bases and J gave up 4 bases; unmatched junction bases: 7. CDR3 size: 15 residues. Germline CDR1 MNHEY, CDR2 SMNVEV (reference sequence). The CDR3 spells CASQRRLAGGETQYF. In DNA, the CDR3 is TGTGCCAGCCAAAGGCGACTAGCGGGAGGAGAGACCCAGTACTTC.

V gene TRBV5-8 combines with J gene TRBJ2-1; 7 bases are shared with TRBD2. The germline V gene has CDR1 SGHTS and CDR2 YDEGEE. The CDR3 runs 17 residues. Trimming cost V 3 bases and J 1 base; bases outside gene matches: 10. As DNA, the CDR3 is TGTGCCAGCAGCTCTACTCGACTAGCCCTTTCCTACAATGAGCAGTTCTTC. Translation gives CASSSTRLALSYNEQFF.

The chain has TRBV14 and TRBJ1-5; D unresolved. Germline lookup yields CDR1 SGHDN and CDR2 FVKESK. The CDR3 contains 15 residues. V gave up 4 bases and J gave up 4 bases, with 14 bases separating them. CDR3 sequence reads: CASSLLTSLNQPQHF. CDR3 nucleotide sequence: TGTGCCAGCAGCCTCCTTACATCCCTGAATCAGCCCCAGCATTTT.

This chain uses TRBV29-1 with TRBJ1-1; 9 bases agree with TRBD1. J was trimmed by 3 bases and V by 4 bases; bases with no gene match: 6. Germline V gives CDR1 SQVTM, CDR2 ANQGSEA. CDR3 length: 14 residues. This CDR3 is CSVARGQGYTEAFF. The CDR3 nucleotides read TGCAGCGTTGCGAGAGGACAGGGGTACACTGAAGCTTTCTTT.

The CDR3 DNA is TGTGCCAGCAGTTGGGGGGTGACTGAAGCTTTCTTT. It translates to CASSWGVTEAFF. This chain uses TRBV28 with TRBJ1-1, with D possibly being TRBD1 (5 bases). Trimming cost V 4 bases and J 5 bases, with 8 bases left between them. Germline loops: CDR1 MDHEN, CDR2 SYDVKM. The CDR3 is 12 residues long.

The V and J genes are TRBV5-8 and TRBJ2-5, with TRBD1 identical over 7 bases. From germline, CDR1 is SGHTS and CDR2 YDEGEE. Trimming cost V 4 bases and J 5 bases; bases outside gene matches: 8. This CDR3 region has 14 residues. The CDR3, as DNA: TGTGCCAGCAGCCCTCGGACAGGTTGGGAGACCCAGTACTTC. This sequence encodes CASSPRTGWETQYF.

This clone was counted a single time. This chain connects TRBV5-5 to TRBJ2-7, with unresolved D. This CDR3 region has 13 residues. V was clipped by 0 bases and J by 3 bases, with 7 bases between them. CDR1 and CDR2 from the germline V gene are SGHKS and YYEKEE (reference sequence). CDR3: CASSLEPVYEQYF. In DNA, the CDR3 is TGTGCCAGCAGCTTGGAACCGGTCTACGAGCAGTACTTC.

The genes are TRBV7-2 and TRBJ1-4; 8 bases are shared with TRBD1. Germline loops: CDR1 SGHTA, CDR2 FQGNSA. Unmatched junction bases numbered 6, after V lost 2 bases and J lost 10 bases. The CDR3 is 14 amino acids. DNA of the CDR3: TGTGCCAGCAGCTTACCCGGACAGGGTGGAAAACTGTTTTTT. Amino acids: CASSLPGQGGKLFF.

The genes are TRBV3-1 (or the pseudogene TRBV3-2) and TRBJ1-6; D is ambiguous. Germline V gives CDR1 LGHDT, CDR2 YNNKEL (reference sequence). The CDR3 is made up of 16 amino acids. Trimming removed 1 base from V and 10 bases from J, with 17 bases in between. This CDR3 is CASSQGSPGTGSPLHF. The CDR3 DNA reads TGTGCCAGCAGCCAAGGAAGCCCCGGAACGGGGTCACCCCTCCACTTT.

V gene TRBV6-5 combines with J gene TRBJ1-2, with 9 bases that match TRBD1. J was trimmed by 6 bases and V by 6 bases; bases with no gene match: 11. Germline V gene sequence: CDR1 MNHEY, CDR2 SVGAGI. This CDR3 contains 15 residues. The CDR3: CASSRMTGGGDGYTF. The DNA of the CDR3 is TGTGCCAGCAGCCGAATGACAGGGGGGGGCGATGGCTACACCTTC.

CDR3 in amino acids: CASSSTGVVQPQHF. In DNA, the CDR3 is TGTGCCAGCAGTTCAACAGGGGTAGTTCAGCCCCAGCATTTT. The chain uses TRBV27 and TRBJ1-5, with TRBD1 identical over 7 bases. Germline V gene data show CDR1 as MNHEY and CDR2 as SMNVEV (reference sequence). The CDR3 runs 14 residues. V trimming: 4 bases; J trimming: 6 bases; junction bases outside the gene matches: 6.

This chain uses TRBV7-9 with TRBJ2-1, with TRBD2 identical over 8 bases. Trimming removed 5 bases from V and 9 bases from J; junction bases left unmatched: 18. Germline CDR1 SEHNR, CDR2 FQNEAQ (reference sequence). CDR3 length: 17 residues. CDR3 sequence (DNA): TGTGCCAGCAGCACTCCCACTAGCGGCCCGCCGGGTGGTGAGCAGTTCTTC. It codes for CASSTPTSGPPGGEQFF. The whole variable domain, remainder taken from reference TRBV7-9 and TRBJ2-1, is DTGVSQNPRHKITKRGQNVTFRCDPISEHNRLYWYRQTLGQGPEFLTYFQNEAQLEKSRLLSDRFSAERPKGSFSTLEIQRTEQGDSAMYLCASSTPTSGPPGGEQFFGPGTRLTVL.

This clone is a singleton in its sample. The V gene is TRBV3-1 (or the pseudogene TRBV3-2), the J gene TRBJ1-1, with D perhaps matching TRBD1 (6 bases). The CDR3 covers 15 residues. Trimming shortened V by 2 bases and J by 5 bases, and 15 bases separated the two germline ends. Germline V gene lookup returns CDR1 LGHDT and CDR2 YNNKEL (reference sequence). The CDR3 loop is CASSQKESQGTEAFF. The CDR3 nucleotides are TGTGCCAGCAGCCAAAAAGAGAGCCAGGGGACTGAAGCTTTCTTT.

The CDR3 DNA sequence: TGTGCCAGCAGTTTGGGGGGGGACAATGGCTACACCTTC. This codes for CASSLGGDNGYTF. The chain combines TRBV28 with TRBJ1-2; maybe TRBD1 (6 bases). The CDR3 covers 13 residues. Germline V CDR1 and CDR2: MDHEN, SYDVKM. V lost 3 bases to trimming and J lost 6 bases, with 11 bases between them.

The chain recombines TRBV30 with TRBJ2-1; TRBD1 matches 8 bases. V lost 0 bases, J lost 0 bases, and 10 bases stayed unmatched. The CDR3 extends over 18 amino acids. Germline-derived CDR1 and CDR2 are GTSNPN and SVGIG (reference sequence). The CDR3 protein is CAWSVVAGGRVSYNEQFF. The CDR3 DNA reads as TGTGCCTGGAGTGTAGTGGCAGGGGGCCGTGTCTCCTACAATGAGCAGTTCTTC.

The chain is built from TRBV27 and TRBJ2-7, with TRBD1 matching over 10 bases. V dropped 5 bases and J dropped 2; count of bases not matched to a gene: 6. Germline V gene sequence: CDR1 MNHEY, CDR2 SMNVEV (reference sequence). The CDR3 has 15 residues. Written as DNA, the CDR3 is TGTGCCAGCAGTGAAAGTGGGACAGGGGCCTACGAGCAGTACTTC. Encoded protein: CASSESGTGAYEQYF.

This clone was recorded a few times. The chain links TRBV9 to TRBJ2-2; 8 positions match TRBD2. Germline CDR1 is SGDLS and CDR2 is YYNGEE. CDR3 length: 16 amino acids. Unmatched junction bases numbered 5, after V lost 4 bases and J lost 0 bases. The CDR3 loop is CASSTRLAPNTGELFF. The DNA for the CDR3 is TGTGCCAGCAGCACCCGACTAGCGCCGAACACCGGGGAGCTGTTTTTT.

V gene TRBV7-2 combines with J gene TRBJ2-1; a possible D gene is TRBD1 (6 bases). Germline CDR1 and CDR2: SGHTA and FQGNSA. The CDR3 is 14 residues long. V dropped 4 bases and J dropped 1 base, with 8 bases sitting between them. The CDR3 reads CASSYRESYNEQFF. DNA of the CDR3: TGTGCCAGCAGCTACAGGGAATCCTACAATGAGCAGTTCTTC. The variable domain in full, completed from reference TRBV7-2 and TRBJ2-1, reads GAGVSQSPSNKVTEKGKDVELRCDPISGHTALYWYRQSLGQGLEFLIYFQGNSAPDKSGLPSDRFSAERTGGSVSTLTIQRTQQEDSAVYLCASSYRESYNEQFFGPGTRLTVL.

The chain employs TRBV7-9 and TRBJ2-3; no reliable D call. Trimming stripped 4 bases from V and 2 bases from J, with 13 bases between. Germline V gives CDR1 SEHNR, CDR2 FQNEAQ (reference sequence). The CDR3 totals 15 residues. CDR3 region: CASSSREANTDTQYF. CDR3 sequence (DNA): TGTGCCAGCAGCTCTCGAGAAGCGAACACAGATACGCAGTATTTT.